This TCR beta chain was recorded in a study of T cell responses to AZD1222 COVID-19 vaccine (dated by TCRdb to the early 2020s). Study-wide context: AZD1222 recipients whose second dose came at about 4 weeks and those whose second dose came at about 12 weeks were combined into one group, since spike-specific TCR depth and breadth did not differ between the two schedules. A total of about 230 trial participants underwent TCR sequencing, of whom some 210 received two doses of AZD1222 and 26 received two doses of the MenACWY control vaccine. Trial participants were enrolled by age into subgroups of 18-55, 56-69 and 70-plus years, and roughly 150, 30 and 60 TCR-sequenced participants, respectively, were included in these subgroups. The paper's findings and limits, for the study overall: Conclusions about previously exposed vaccinees are limited, since just a handful of AZD1222 recipients were seropositive for SARS-CoV-2 at baseline. Epitopes outside the regions mutated in the B.1.351 and B.1.1.7 variants were reportedly recognized by nearly half of the unique spike-specific TCRs. No day 14 peak-response samples were available, so repertoires were characterized only after the peak T cell response. Participants were mostly white British, with more females than males. The authors suggested clonal diversity may have been underestimated. The vaccine-associated CD4 TCRs covered the entire spike protein, and the dominant responses fell in regions 160-218 and 743-854. A significant rise in spike-specific TCR breadth and depth was observed after two AZD1222 doses relative to day 0 and relative to MenACWY recipients. The 56-69-year group was small, and its depth increase did not reach significance, likely because of low power.

The CDR3 regions of human TCRbeta chains were analyzed by immunosequencing. As for how the authors treated the data: Repertoire TCRs were checked for matches against a reference library of SARS-CoV-2-specific TCRs that had been generated using the MIRA antigen-specificity platform. Breadth meant the fraction of unique TCRs that were SARS-CoV-2-associated, whereas depth meant the fraction of total T cells that were SARS-CoV-2-associated. Each spike-specific TCR was assigned to its reactive spike region and to a CD4 or CD8 class using the MIRA data. Log10-transformed breadth and depth values were compared by one-way ANOVA with Sidak's multiple comparisons tests. TCRdb took this table from immuneACCESS and kept in-frame rearrangements with V and J called. Such tables lack part of the clones; where checked against another copy, unresolved V genes explain under half of the gap, and the rest is unexplained. Clone size and the V and J calls come from that table; the DNA yielded D and trimming. In all, the sample holds some 110,000 clones, and about 91% of those were seen once. Over 8.5% of the sample lies in the top ten.

As to this clone: The antigen it binds to is not known. Per-base quality was not reported, and no clone a single base away is much larger than it.

The time point label, read with the paper, signifies: baseline before first vaccination. Vaccinee samples came from UK trials COV001 and COV002, including a single-blind randomized controlled phase 2/3 trial of AZD1222 (ChAdOx1 nCoV-19) in healthy adults. Trial participant PBMC samples were collected at day 0 and day 28 after the second dose for TCRbeta chain sequencing. Including the terminal cysteine and phenylalanine, the CDR3 comprises 14 residues. The read is trimmed to its CDR3 DNA, 42 bases read in frame from base 1. Looking up the germline V gene (reference sequence) yields CDR1 SEHNR and CDR2 FQNEAQ. Clipping removes 5 bases from V and 5 bases from J, with 5 as the unmatched junction base count.

The chain employs TRBV7-9 and TRBJ1-4, and 7 junction bases match TRBD1. Sequenced here: peripheral blood, sampled on day 0 of AZD1222 vaccination. The receptor was isolated from an adult in good health. The encoded CDR3 is CASSQGQKNEKLFF. In nucleotide form, the sequence is TGTGCCAGCAGCCAGGGACAGAAGAATGAAAAACTGTTTTTT.